Listed here are 24 T cell receptor beta chains from one sample, sequenced in a study of T cells in tuberculosis. Clones were read by immunoSEQ multiplex PCR, and TCRdb kept only the in-frame ones, dropping some. The repertoire consists of about 58,000 clones, with over 75% occurring once and the leading ten covering 20% to 25%. After thawing and overnight rest, PBMC were stained with GMM-loaded CD1B tetramer, viability dye and anti-CD3 for sorting. C32 glucose monomycolate from Rhodococcus equi was loaded onto the CD1B tetramers. The material sequenced was CD1b-GMM tetramer-negative cells sorted from PBMCs. The receptors here all came from an adult woman with latent tuberculosis.

The V and J genes are TRBV7-9 and TRBJ1-1; the match to TRBD1 covers 9 bases. Germline CDR1 SEHNR, CDR2 FQNEAQ (reference sequence). This CDR3 comprises 15 residues. V lost 3 bases and J lost 5; bases outside the gene matches: 7. The CDR3 coding sequence is TGTGCCAGCAGCTTCGGGACAGGGATTTTGACTGAAGCTTTCTTT. The encoded protein is CASSFGTGILTEAFF.

Comments on this clone: Sequence at one end of the junction differs from germline and may be a read error. This chain uses TRBV7-7 with TRBJ1-1; D is uncertain. The CDR3 sequence is 13 residues long. Germline V gene lookup returns CDR1 SSHAT and CDR2 FNYEAQ (reference sequence). Here the CDR3 DNA reads TGTGCTAGCAGCTTAATACGGGACACTGAAGCTTTCTTT. Protein product: CASSLIRDTEAFF.

This rearrangement joins TRBV19 to TRBJ2-2; D is unclear. CDR1 is LNHDA and CDR2 is SQIVND in the germline V gene (reference sequence). Trimming took 3 bases from V and 4 from J, leaving 6 bases between them. CDR3 length equals 13 residues. CDR3 amino acids: CASSMGATGELFF. In nucleotides, the CDR3 is TGTGCCAGTAGTATGGGCGCCACCGGGGAGCTGTTTTTT.

This sequence joins TRBV6-1 and TRBJ1-2; 7 bases align to TRBD1. After removal of 8 bases from V and 4 bases from J, the junction contained 1 base not matched to a gene. CDR1 MNHNS and CDR2 SASEGT come from the germline V gene. The length of the CDR3 is 11 residues. CDR3 nucleotides: TGTGCCAGCTCAGGGGGCTATGGCTACACCTTC. This encodes CASSGGYGYTF.

This rearrangement joins TRBV18 to TRBJ1-3; TRBD1 might be the D (6 bases). The V end lost 0 bases, the J end lost 4 bases, and 7 bases lay between the germline ends. The germline V gene has CDR1 KGHSH and CDR2 LQKENI. This CDR3 is 14 amino acids long. In nucleotides, the CDR3 is TGTGCCAGCTCACCACCGACAGGCGGAAACACCATATATTTT. Residues: CASSPPTGGNTIYF.

This chain uses TRBV18 with TRBJ2-7; possible D gene TRBD1, 6 bases. Germline CDR1 KGHSH, CDR2 LQKENI. CDR3 length: 17 amino acids. V dropped 4 bases and J dropped 2 bases, with 21 bases sitting between them. In nucleotides, the CDR3 is TGTGCCAGCTCACAGGGGGTCTCACCAAACCTACCCTACGAGCAGTACTTC. This encodes CASSQGVSPNLPYEQYF.

The table lists this clone with a count of one. The J gene is TRBJ2-1, the V gene TRBV9, with TRBD2 identical over 8 bases. This CDR3 spans 21 amino acids. V lost 4 bases and J lost 0; bases outside the gene matches: 21. Looked up from germline, CDR1 is SGDLS and CDR2 is YYNGEE. This CDR3 is CASSSRGGGKPFSTSYNEQFF. CDR3 in DNA: TGTGCCAGCAGCTCCCGTGGCGGGGGGAAGCCGTTTTCCACCTCCTACAATGAGCAGTTCTTC.

The chain is built from TRBV6-1 and TRBJ1-5; the D is unclear. The germline gives CDR1 MNHNS, CDR2 SASEGT. The CDR3 sequence is 15 residues long. V lost 3 bases and J 0 bases, leaving 9 bases between the germline ends. CDR3 residues: CASSDGSYSNQPQHF. The CDR3, as DNA: TGTGCCAGCAGTGATGGCAGTTATAGCAATCAGCCCCAGCATTTT.

The V gene is TRBV28, the J gene TRBJ1-4; D perhaps matches TRBD1 (5 bases). CDR1 is MDHEN, CDR2 SYDVKM, per germline. Trimming left V 3 bases short and J 5 bases short, with 13 bases between. The CDR3 extends over 15 amino acids. Here the CDR3 reads CASSFGSGRNEKLFF. CDR3 DNA sequence: TGTGCCAGCAGTTTCGGCTCAGGGAGGAATGAAAAACTGTTTTTT.

Points on this clone: Other DNA sequences in the sample encode the same CDR3. The V gene is TRBV7-2, the J gene TRBJ2-7; the D is unclear. This CDR3 contains 12 residues. V gave up 4 bases and J gave up 3 bases, with 7 bases separating them. Germline V gene lookup returns CDR1 SGHTA and CDR2 FQGNSA. CDR3 bases: TGTGCCAGCAGCTCTCCTAGCTACGAGCAGTACTTC. This sequence encodes CASSSPSYEQYF.

The chain joins TRBV4-2 to TRBJ2-4, with D maybe TRBD1 (6 bases). Germline values: CDR1 LGHNA, CDR2 YNFKEQ. The CDR3 is made up of 13 amino acids. Trimming left V 1 base short and J 8 bases short, with 9 bases between. In DNA form, the CDR3 reads TGTGCCAGCAGCCAAGGGGGGCGGGACATTCAGTACTTC. Translating gives CASSQGGRDIQYF.

This clone was found a few times. The rearrangement uses TRBV7-9 and TRBJ1-2; TRBD1 aligns across 7 bases. Per the germline V gene, CDR1 is SEHNR and CDR2 is FQNEAQ (reference sequence). The CDR3 sequence is 14 residues long. Trimming cost V 1 base and J 4 bases; bases outside gene matches: 3. The CDR3: CASSLVAGGYGYTF. In DNA form, the CDR3 reads TGTGCCAGCAGCTTAGTGGCAGGGGGCTATGGCTACACCTTC.

This clone was found once. The chain recombines TRBV12-5 with TRBJ1-2, with 10 nucleotides matching TRBD1. The germline V gene has CDR1 LGHNT and CDR2 FRNRAP. J gave up 7 bases and V 3 bases, and 11 bases lay outside the gene matches. CDR3 length: 16 residues. The CDR3 nucleotides are TGTGCTAGTGGTTTCTTCTCCGGGACAGGGGTTGTTGGCTACACCTTC. This codes for CASGFFSGTGVVGYTF.

This chain joins TRBV7-9 and TRBJ1-5; 8 nucleotides align to TRBD1. The CDR3 is 17 residues long. Germline V CDR1 and CDR2: SEHNR, FQNEAQ (reference sequence). The V and J ends lost 2 bases and 4 bases, in that order; junction bases with no gene match: 10. The CDR3 spells CASSLLAGTGENQPQHF. CDR3 sequence (DNA): TGTGCCAGCAGCTTACTTGCCGGGACAGGTGAAAATCAGCCCCAGCATTTT.

This rearrangement joins TRBV9 to TRBJ1-3; 7 positions match TRBD1. The CDR3 runs to 14 residues. CDR1 and CDR2 from the germline V gene are SGDLS and YYNGEE. V was clipped by 0 bases and J by 4 bases; unmatched bases: 1. CDR3 in amino acids: CASSVGTGGNTIYF. The CDR3 DNA sequence: TGTGCCAGCAGCGTAGGGACAGGAGGAAACACCATATATTTT.

By frequency in the sample, this clone is medium-sized (0.01 to 0.1%). The chain has TRBV21-1 and TRBJ1-2; the DNA was not compared with TRBD1, the D call given in the table. TRBV21-1 is a pseudogene segment. The CDR3 has 13 residues. CDR3 amino acids: CATTPTNRDGYTF. Written as DNA, the CDR3 is TGTGCCACAACACCTACTAACAGGGATGGCTACACCTTC.

This clone was observed once. This chain uses TRBV5-8 with TRBJ2-1; D perhaps matches TRBD2 (5 bases). This CDR3 is 17 amino acids long. The V end lost 2 bases, the J end lost 5 bases, and 20 bases lay between the germline ends. Germline V gives CDR1 SGHTS, CDR2 YDEGEE. CDR3 loop: CASSFFVVTRRDNEQFF. CDR3 coding DNA: TGTGCCAGCAGCTTTTTCGTTGTGACAAGGCGGGACAATGAGCAGTTCTTC.

The chain joins TRBV7-8 to TRBJ1-5, with 9 positions matching TRBD1. This CDR3 is 15 amino acids long. Germline V gives CDR1 SGHVS, CDR2 FQNEAQ. The trim removed 4 bases at V and 5 bases at J, leaving 6 bases unmatched. Here the CDR3 reads CASSSRGQGYQPQHF. CDR3 bases: TGTGCCAGCAGCTCTAGGGGACAGGGATATCAGCCCCAGCATTTT.

This clone was recorded once. The genes are TRBV6-1 and TRBJ1-3; TRBD1 is a possible D gene (6 bases). Trimming left V 4 bases short and J 2 bases short, with 21 bases between. CDR1 is MNHNS, CDR2 SASEGT, per germline. CDR3 length: 18 amino acids. CDR3 sequence: CASSALGQIIIPGNTIYF. DNA of the CDR3: TGTGCCAGCAGTGCCCTAGGACAGATCATAATTCCTGGAAACACCATATATTTT.

The chain uses TRBV4-3 and TRBJ2-7; 8 nucleotides line up with TRBD1. CDR3 length: 15 residues. Germline V gene lookup returns CDR1 LGHNA and CDR2 YSLEER. The V and J ends lost 4 bases and 2 bases, in that order; junction bases with no gene match: 7. The CDR3 DNA reads TGCGCCAGCAGCCTGGACAGGGAAGGGGCCTACGAGCAGTACTTC. Protein: CASSLDREGAYEQYF.

The V gene is TRBV13, the J gene TRBJ2-7, with 9 bases aligning to TRBD1. From germline, CDR1 is PRHDT and CDR2 FYEKMQ (reference sequence). This CDR3 has 15 amino acids. V was pared by 3 bases and J by 7 bases, with 10 bases of the junction left unmatched. The CDR3 nucleotides read TGTGCCAGCAGCTTGGGGACAGGGCGGATGTGGGAGCAGTACTTC. Translation gives CASSLGTGRMWEQYF.

V usage is TRBV2 and J usage is TRBJ1-1; 9 bases agree with TRBD1. The J segment lost 1 base and the V segment lost 0 bases, leaving 9 bases of the junction unmatched. From germline, CDR1 is SNHLY and CDR2 FYNNEI. This CDR3 has 18 residues. This chain's CDR3 is CASSEASWTGEGNTEAFF. CDR3 DNA sequence: TGTGCCAGCAGTGAAGCCTCTTGGACAGGGGAGGGGAACACTGAAGCTTTCTTT.

The chain couples TRBV10-3 to TRBJ2-3; D is undetermined. Trimming cost V 7 bases and J 2 bases, with 10 bases left between them. CDR1 and CDR2 from the germline V gene are ENHRY and SYGVKD. The CDR3 sequence is 13 residues long. CDR3 coding DNA: TGTGCCATCACCGAAGACATCACAGATACGCAGTATTTT. As protein: CAITEDITDTQYF.

The rearrangement joins TRBV5-1 to TRBJ1-4; 11 nucleotides align to TRBD1. Per germline, CDR1 SGHRS and CDR2 YFSETQ. CDR3 size: 16 residues. V trimming: 2 bases; J trimming: 4 bases; junction bases outside the gene matches: 4. CDR3 bases: TGCGCCAGCAGCTTTTTCGGGACAGGGGGTAATGAAAAACTGTTTTTT. Translated: CASSFFGTGGNEKLFF.